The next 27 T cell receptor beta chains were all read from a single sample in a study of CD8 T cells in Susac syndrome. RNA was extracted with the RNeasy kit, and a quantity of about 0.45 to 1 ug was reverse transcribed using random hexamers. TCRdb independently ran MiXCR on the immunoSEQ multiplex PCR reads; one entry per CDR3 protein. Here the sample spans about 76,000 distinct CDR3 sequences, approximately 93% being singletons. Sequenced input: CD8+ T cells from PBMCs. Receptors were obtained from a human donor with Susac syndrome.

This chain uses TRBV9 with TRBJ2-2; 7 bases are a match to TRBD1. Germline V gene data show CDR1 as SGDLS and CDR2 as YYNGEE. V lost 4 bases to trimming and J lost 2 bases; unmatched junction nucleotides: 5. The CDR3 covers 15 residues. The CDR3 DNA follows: TGTGCCAGCAGCACCGACAGGGATAACACCGGGGAGCTGTTTTTT. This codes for CASSTDRDNTGELFF. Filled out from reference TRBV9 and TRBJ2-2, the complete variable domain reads DSGVTQTPKHLITATGQRVTLRCSPRSGDLSVYWYQQSLDQGLQFLIQYYNGEERAKGNILERFSAQQFPDLHSELNLSSLELGDSALYFCASSTDRDNTGELFFGEGSRLTVL.

DNA of the CDR3: TGTGCCAGCGCTAATGGGGACTTGACTTACAATGAGCAGTTCTTC. It yields the protein CASANGDLTYNEQFF. This rearrangement joins TRBV7-8 to TRBJ2-1; D is possibly TRBD2 (6 bases). V was clipped by 8 bases and J by 4 bases, with 18 bases between them. Germline-derived CDR1 and CDR2 are SGHVS and FQNEAQ. CDR3 length: 15 residues.

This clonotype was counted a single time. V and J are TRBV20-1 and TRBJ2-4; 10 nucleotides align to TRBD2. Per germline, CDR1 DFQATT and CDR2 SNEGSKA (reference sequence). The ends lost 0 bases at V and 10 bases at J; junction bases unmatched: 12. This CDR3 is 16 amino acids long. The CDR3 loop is CSAREATLAGAGIQYF. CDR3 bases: TGCAGTGCTAGAGAGGCCACCCTAGCGGGAGCGGGGATTCAGTACTTC.

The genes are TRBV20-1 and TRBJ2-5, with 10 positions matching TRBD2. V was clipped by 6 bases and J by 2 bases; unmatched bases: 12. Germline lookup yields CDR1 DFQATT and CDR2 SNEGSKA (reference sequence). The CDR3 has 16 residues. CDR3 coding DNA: TGCAGTGCCCTAACGGGTCTAGCGGGGGAACAAGAGACCCAGTACTTC. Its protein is CSALTGLAGEQETQYF.

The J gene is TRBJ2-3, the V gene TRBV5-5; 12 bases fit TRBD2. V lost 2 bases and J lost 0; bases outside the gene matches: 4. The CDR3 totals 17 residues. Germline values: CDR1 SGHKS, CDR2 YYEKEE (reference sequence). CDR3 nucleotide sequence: TGTGCCAGCAGCTTAAGGACTAGCGGGACTAGCACAGATACGCAGTATTTT. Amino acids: CASSLRTSGTSTDTQYF.

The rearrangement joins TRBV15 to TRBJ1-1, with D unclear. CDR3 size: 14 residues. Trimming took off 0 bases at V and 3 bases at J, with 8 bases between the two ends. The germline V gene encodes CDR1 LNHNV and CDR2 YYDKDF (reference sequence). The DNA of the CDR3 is TGTGCCACCAGCAGAGATCCGCCGTACACTGAAGCTTTCTTT. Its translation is CATSRDPPYTEAFF.

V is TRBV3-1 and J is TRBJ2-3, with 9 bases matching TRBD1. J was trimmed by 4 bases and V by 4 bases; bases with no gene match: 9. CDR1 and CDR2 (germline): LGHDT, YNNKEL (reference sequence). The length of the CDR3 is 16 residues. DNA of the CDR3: TGTGCCAGCAGCCCCCCCGGACAGGGGTTCGCAGATACGCAGTATTTT. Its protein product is CASSPPGQGFADTQYF.

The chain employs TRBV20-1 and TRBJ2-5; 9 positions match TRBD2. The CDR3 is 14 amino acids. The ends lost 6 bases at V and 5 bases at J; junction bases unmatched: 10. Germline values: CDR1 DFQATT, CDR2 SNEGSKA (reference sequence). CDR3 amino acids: CSALGREGPETQYF. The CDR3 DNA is TGCAGTGCCCTCGGGCGGGAGGGCCCGGAGACCCAGTACTTC.

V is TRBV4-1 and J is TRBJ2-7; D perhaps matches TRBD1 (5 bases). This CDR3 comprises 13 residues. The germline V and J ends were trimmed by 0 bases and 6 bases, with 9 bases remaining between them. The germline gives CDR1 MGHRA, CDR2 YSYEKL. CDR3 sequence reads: CASSQEIRVEQYF. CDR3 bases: TGCGCCAGCAGCCAAGAAATCAGGGTCGAGCAGTACTTC.

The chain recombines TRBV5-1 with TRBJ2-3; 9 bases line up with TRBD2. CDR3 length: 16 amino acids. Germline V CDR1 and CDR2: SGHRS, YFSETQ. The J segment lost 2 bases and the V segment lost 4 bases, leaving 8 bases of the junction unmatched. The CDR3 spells CASSAGTSGYTDTQYF. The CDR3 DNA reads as TGCGCCAGCAGCGCGGGCACTAGCGGGTACACAGATACGCAGTATTTT.

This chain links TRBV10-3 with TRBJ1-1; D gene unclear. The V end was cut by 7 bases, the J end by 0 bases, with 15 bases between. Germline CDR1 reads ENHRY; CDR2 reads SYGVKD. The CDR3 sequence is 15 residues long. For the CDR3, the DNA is TGTGCCATCAAGGGTTCTACGACTATGAACACTGAAGCTTTCTTT. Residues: CAIKGSTTMNTEAFF.

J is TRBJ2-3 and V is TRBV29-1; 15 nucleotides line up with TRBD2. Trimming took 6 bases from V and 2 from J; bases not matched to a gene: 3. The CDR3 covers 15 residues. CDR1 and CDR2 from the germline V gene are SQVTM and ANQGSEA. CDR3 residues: CSVGTSGGSTDTQYF. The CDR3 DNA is TGCAGCGTCGGGACTAGCGGGGGGTCCACAGATACGCAGTATTTT.

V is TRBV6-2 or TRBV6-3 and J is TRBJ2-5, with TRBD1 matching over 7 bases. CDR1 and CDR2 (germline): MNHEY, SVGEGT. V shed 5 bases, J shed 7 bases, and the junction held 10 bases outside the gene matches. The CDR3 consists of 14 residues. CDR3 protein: CASSQGQVIGTQYF. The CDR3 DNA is TGTGCCAGCAGTCAAGGACAGGTTATTGGGACCCAGTACTTC.

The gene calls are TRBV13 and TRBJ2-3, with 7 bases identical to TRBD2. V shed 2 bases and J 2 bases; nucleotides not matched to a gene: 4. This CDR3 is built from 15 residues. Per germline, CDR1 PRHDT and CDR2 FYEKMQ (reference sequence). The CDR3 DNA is TGTGCCAGCAGCTTATCTAGCGGAACCACAGATACGCAGTATTTT. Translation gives CASSLSSGTTDTQYF. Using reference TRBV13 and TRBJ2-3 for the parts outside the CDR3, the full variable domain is AAGVIQSPRHLIKEKRETATLKCYPIPRHDTVYWYQQGPGQDPQFLISFYEKMQSDKGSIPDRFSAQQFSDYHSELNMSSLELGDSALYFCASSLSSGTTDTQYFGPGTRLTVL.

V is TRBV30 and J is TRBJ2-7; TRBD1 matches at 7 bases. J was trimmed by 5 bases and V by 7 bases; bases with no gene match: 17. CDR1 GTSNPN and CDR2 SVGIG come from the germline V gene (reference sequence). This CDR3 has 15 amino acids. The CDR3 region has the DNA TGTGCCTCCACAGGGGACCCCCCCAAAATCGACGAGCAGTACTTC. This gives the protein CASTGDPPKIDEQYF.

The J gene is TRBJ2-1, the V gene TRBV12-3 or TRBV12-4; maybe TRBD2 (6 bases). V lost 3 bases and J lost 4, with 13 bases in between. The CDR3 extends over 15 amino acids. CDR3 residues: CASSLGGPGYNEQFF. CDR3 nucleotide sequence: TGTGCCAGCAGTTTGGGGGGACCGGGATACAATGAGCAGTTCTTC.

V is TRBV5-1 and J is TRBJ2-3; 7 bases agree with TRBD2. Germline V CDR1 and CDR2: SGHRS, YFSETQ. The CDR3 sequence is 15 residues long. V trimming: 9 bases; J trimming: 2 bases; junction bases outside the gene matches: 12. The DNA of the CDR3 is TGCGCCACCGCGCCCCTTAGCGGGCCCACAGATACGCAGTATTTT. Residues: CATAPLSGPTDTQYF. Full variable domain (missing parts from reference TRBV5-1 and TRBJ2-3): KAGVTQTPRYLIKTRGQQVTLSCSPISGHRSVSWYQQTPGQGLQFLFEYFSETQRNKGNFPGRFSGRQFSNSRSEMNVSTLELGDSALYLCATAPLSGPTDTQYFGPGTRLTVL.

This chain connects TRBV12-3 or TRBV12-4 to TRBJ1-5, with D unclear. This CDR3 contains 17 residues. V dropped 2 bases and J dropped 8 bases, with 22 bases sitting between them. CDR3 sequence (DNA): TGTGCCAGCAGTTTAAAGGGTTGGTTGTTGGCGCCAGAGCCCCAGCATTTT. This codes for CASSLKGWLLAPEPQHF.

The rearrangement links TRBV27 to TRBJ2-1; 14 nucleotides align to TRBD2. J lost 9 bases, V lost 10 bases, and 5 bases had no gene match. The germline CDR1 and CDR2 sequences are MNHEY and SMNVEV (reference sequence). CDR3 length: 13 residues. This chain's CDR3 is CATGTSGSSEQFF. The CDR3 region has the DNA TGTGCCACCGGGACTAGCGGGAGTTCTGAGCAGTTCTTC.

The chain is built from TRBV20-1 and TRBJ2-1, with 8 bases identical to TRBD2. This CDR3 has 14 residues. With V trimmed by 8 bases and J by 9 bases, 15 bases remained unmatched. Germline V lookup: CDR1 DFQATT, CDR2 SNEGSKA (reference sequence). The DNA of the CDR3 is TGCAGTCCAGCAGCGGGAGTAAGGCTAGGTGAGCAGTTCTTC. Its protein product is CSPAAGVRLGEQFF.

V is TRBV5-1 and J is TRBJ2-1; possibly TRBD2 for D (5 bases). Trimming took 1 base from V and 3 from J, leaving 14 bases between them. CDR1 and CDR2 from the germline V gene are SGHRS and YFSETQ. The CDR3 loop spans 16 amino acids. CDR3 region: CASSLSGSRVYNEQFF. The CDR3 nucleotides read TGCGCCAGCAGCTTGTCGGGGAGCCGTGTCTACAATGAGCAGTTCTTC. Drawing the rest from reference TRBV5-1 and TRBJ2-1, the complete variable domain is KAGVTQTPRYLIKTRGQQVTLSCSPISGHRSVSWYQQTPGQGLQFLFEYFSETQRNKGNFPGRFSGRQFSNSRSEMNVSTLELGDSALYLCASSLSGSRVYNEQFFGPGTRLTVL.

Here the CDR3 DNA reads TGTGCCAGCAGAGGGGCAGATAACTATGGCTACACCTTC. Amino acids: CASRGADNYGYTF. The chain links TRBV9 to TRBJ1-2; maybe TRBD1 (5 bases). Germline assignment: CDR1 SGDLS and CDR2 YYNGEE. The V gene lost 5 bases and the J gene lost 1 base, with 9 bases spanning the gap. This CDR3 has 13 residues.

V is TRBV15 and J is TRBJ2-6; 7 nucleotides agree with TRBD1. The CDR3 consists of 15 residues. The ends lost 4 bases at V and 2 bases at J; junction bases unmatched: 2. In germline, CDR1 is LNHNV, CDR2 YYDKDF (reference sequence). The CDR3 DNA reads TGTGCCACCAGCACTGGGACAGCTGGGGCCAACGTCCTGACTTTC. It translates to CATSTGTAGANVLTF.

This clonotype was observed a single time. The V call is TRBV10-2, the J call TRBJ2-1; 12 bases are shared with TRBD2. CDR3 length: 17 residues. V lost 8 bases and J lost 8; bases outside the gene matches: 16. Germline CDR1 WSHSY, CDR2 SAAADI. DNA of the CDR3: TGCGCCAGCCAAGGACGACTAGCGGGGGTCCAGTGGTATGAGCAGTTCTTC. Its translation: CASQGRLAGVQWYEQFF.

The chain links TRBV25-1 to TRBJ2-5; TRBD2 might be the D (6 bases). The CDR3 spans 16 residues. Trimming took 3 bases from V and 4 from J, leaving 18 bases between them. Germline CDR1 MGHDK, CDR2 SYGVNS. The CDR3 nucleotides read TGTGCCAGCAGTGATTTTCGGCCAGGGAGGCGAGAGACCCAGTACTTC. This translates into CASSDFRPGRRETQYF.

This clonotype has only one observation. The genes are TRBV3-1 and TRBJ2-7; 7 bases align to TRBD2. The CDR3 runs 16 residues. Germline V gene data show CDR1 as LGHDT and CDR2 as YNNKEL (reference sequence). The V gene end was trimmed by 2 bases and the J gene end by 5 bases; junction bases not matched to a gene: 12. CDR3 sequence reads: CASSQWEGARRNEQYF. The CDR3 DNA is TGTGCCAGCAGCCAATGGGAGGGAGCGAGGCGGAACGAGCAGTACTTC.

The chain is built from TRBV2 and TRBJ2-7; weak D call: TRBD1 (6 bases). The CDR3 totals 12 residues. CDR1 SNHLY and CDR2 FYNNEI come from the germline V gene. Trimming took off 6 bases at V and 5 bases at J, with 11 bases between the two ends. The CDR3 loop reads CASRVQGNEQYF. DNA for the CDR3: TGTGCCAGCAGGGTACAGGGAAACGAGCAGTACTTC.